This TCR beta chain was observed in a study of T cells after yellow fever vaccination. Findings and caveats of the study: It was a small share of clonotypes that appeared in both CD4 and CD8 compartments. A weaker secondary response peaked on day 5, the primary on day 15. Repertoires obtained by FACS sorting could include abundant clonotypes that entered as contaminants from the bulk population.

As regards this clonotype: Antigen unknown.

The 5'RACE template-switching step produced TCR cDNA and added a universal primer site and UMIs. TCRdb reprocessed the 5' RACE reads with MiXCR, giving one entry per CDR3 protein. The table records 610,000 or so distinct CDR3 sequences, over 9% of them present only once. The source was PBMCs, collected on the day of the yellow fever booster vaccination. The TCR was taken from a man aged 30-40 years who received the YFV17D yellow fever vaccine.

CDR3 region: CASSFSAAELKTYEQYF. CDR3 in DNA: TGTGCCAGCAGTTTTTCAGCCGCAGAGCTCAAAACCTACGAGCAGTACTTC. The chain links TRBV28 to TRBJ2-7; unclear D gene. The V end lost 3 bases, the J end lost 2 bases, and 20 bases lay between the germline ends. Germline CDR1 reads MDHEN; CDR2 reads SYDVKM. CDR3 length: 17 residues. Looking up the rest from reference TRBV28 and TRBJ2-7 gives the full variable domain: DVKVTQSSRYLVKRTGEKVFLECVQDMDHENMFWYRQDPGLGLRLIYFSYDVKMKEKGDIPEGYSVSREKKERFSLILESASTNQTSMYLCASSFSAAELKTYEQYFGPGTRLTVT.